The 9 T cell receptor beta chains given below trace back to one sample, sequenced in a study of blood T cells in healthy people across ages. Sample-barcoded 5' priming and a J-beta primer mix drove a second PCR of 7 to 11 cycles. A single record per CDR3 protein comes from TCRdb applying MiXCR to the 5' RACE reads. The repertoire has roughly 680,000 distinct CDR3 sequences, 40% to 65% of them found once; the top ten carry about 13%. The sequenced sample was blood. Receptor source: a woman of 80 years or more in good health.

Concerning this clonotype itself: A read error may be the cause here, since a much bigger clone is one base away. DNA for the CDR3: TGTGCCAGCAGTCTTTGGCCGAACTATGACTACACCTTC. Encoded protein: CASSLWPNYDYTF. The chain is built from TRBV27 and TRBJ1-2; D is unclear. Looked up from germline, CDR1 is MNHEY and CDR2 is SMNVEV (reference sequence). This CDR3 is 13 amino acids long.

This clonotype has ten or more counts. The chain carries TRBV5-1 and TRBJ2-1, with 14 bases fitting TRBD2. V gave up 8 bases and J gave up 8 bases; unmatched junction bases: 12. CDR1 and CDR2 from the germline V gene are SGHRS and YFSETQ. This CDR3 has 16 residues. The CDR3 DNA sequence: TGCGCCAGTACCCTGGGGACTAGCGGGAGTGGAGATGAGCAGTTCTTC. This sequence encodes CASTLGTSGSGDEQFF.

This clonotype came up once. V usage is TRBV15 and J usage is TRBJ2-6; 8 bases match TRBD2. Germline V gives CDR1 LNHNV, CDR2 YYDKDF (reference sequence). Germline trimming cut 0 bases from V and 2 bases from J; bases unmatched to any gene: 0. The CDR3 is made up of 16 amino acids. In nucleotides, the CDR3 is TGTGCCACCAGCAGAGATAGCGGGGCTGGGGCCAACGTCCTGACTTTC. This codes for CATSRDSGAGANVLTF.

V and J are TRBV7-3 and TRBJ2-1; TRBD1 matches 7 bases. V shed 6 bases, J shed 5 bases, and the junction held 7 bases outside the gene matches. The germline CDR1 and CDR2 sequences are SGHTA and FQGTGA. The length of the CDR3 is 14 residues. The DNA for the CDR3 is TGTGCCAGCAGTCGGGACAGCCCTCACAATGAGCAGTTCTTC. Translated: CASSRDSPHNEQFF.

As to this clonotype: Being one base from a much bigger clone, this may be a read error. The chain has TRBV4-1 and TRBJ1-2; maybe TRBD1 (5 bases). CDR3 length: 15 amino acids. Germline CDR1 and CDR2: MGHRA and YSYEKL. CDR3 in amino acids: CAGSQDRWDLVGYTF. CDR3 coding DNA: TGCGCCGGCAGCCAAGATCGATGGGACCTAGTAGGCTACACCTTC.

This clonotype was found many times. The genes are TRBV20-1 and TRBJ1-5, with 9 nucleotides matching TRBD1. V shed 1 base, J shed 2 bases, and the junction held 0 bases outside the gene matches. The V gene's germline CDR1 is DFQATT and CDR2 SNEGSKA (reference sequence). There are 14 residues in the CDR3. The CDR3: CSARGTGGNQPQHF. For the CDR3, the DNA is TGCAGTGCTAGAGGGACAGGGGGCAATCAGCCCCAGCATTTT.

Ten or more counts support this clonotype. V usage is TRBV15 and J usage is TRBJ2-3; weak D call: TRBD2 (6 bases). Germline V CDR1 and CDR2: LNHNV, YYDKDF (reference sequence). CDR3 size: 19 residues. V lost 1 base, J lost 6 bases, and 26 bases lay in between. CDR3 DNA sequence: TGTGCCACCAGCAGAGTCCCCCATAAGTTGGTAGCGGAGCTCGATACGCAGTATTTT. Amino acids: CATSRVPHKLVAELDTQYF.

This clonotype was seen repeatedly, ten times or more. The rearrangement joins TRBV20-1 to TRBJ2-3; TRBD2 agrees at 9 bases. The V gene end was trimmed by 6 bases and the J gene end by 2 bases; junction bases not matched to a gene: 6. CDR3 size: 14 residues. Looked up from germline, CDR1 is DFQATT and CDR2 is SNEGSKA (reference sequence). CDR3 coding DNA: TGCAGTGCCCCGCGGGGGGGCTACACAGATACGCAGTATTTT. It is translated as CSAPRGGYTDTQYF.

The chain is built from TRBV4-3 and TRBJ2-5; 7 nucleotides agree with TRBD1. The J call may be in error: the DNA end matches TRBJ2-7 better. Germline V lookup: CDR1 LGHNA, CDR2 YSLEER. This CDR3 comprises 13 residues. The CDR3 DNA is TGCGCCAGCAGCCAGAACAGGGGATACGAGCAGTACTTC. Protein: CASSQNRGYEQYF.